Listed below are T cell receptor beta chains from one sample, sequenced in a study of cytomegalovirus exposure and HLA in healthy donors. TCRdb's table, derived via immunoSEQ multiplex PCR, lists solely in-frame clones and lacks some. The data show about 62,000 clones, 70% to 75% seen once. Sequenced material: PBMCs. Receptors were obtained from a woman aged 30 to 39 in good health and CMV-seronegative. The CDR3 runs from the conserved cysteine through the conserved F or W. The size of a clone is reported for some rows only, either as once, few or many, or as a class for expanded clones.

>.|TRBV19|18|TRBJ2-1
CASSIGRGGVRGTNEQFF
>.|TRBV5-4|14|TRBJ2-3
CASTTSSVGDTQYF
>.|TRBV18|17|TRBJ1-1
CASSPPGNAGRATEAFF
>.|TRBV5-4|11|TRBJ2-1
CASSFLNEQFF
>.|TRBV5-6|16|TRBJ1-2
CASSNPRDRVEYGYTF
>.|TRBV25-1|18|TRBJ2-4
CASSPKGEASRVVNIQYF
>.|TRBV6-5|14|TRBJ1-4
CASSYGQLNEKLFF
>.|TRBV5-6|14|TRBJ2-5
CASSSAASEETQYF
>few|TRBV28|14|TRBJ2-7
CASIPLTGTYEQYF
>.|TRBV7-9|17|TRBJ2-1
CASSLEPSAGGRNEQFF
>.|TRBV18|13|TRBJ2-5
CASSPGRQETQYF
>.|TRBV5-1|15|TRBJ2-2
CASSLRQGGAGELFF
>.|TRBV5-4|17|TRBJ2-5
CASSFPSGRGLGETQYF
>.|TRBV5-4|15|TRBJ1-2
CASSPDTGGIYGYTF
>few|TRBV5-6|14|TRBJ2-2
CASSGDYSAGELFF
>.|TRBV18|12|TRBJ2-3
CASSPLRDTQYF
>.|TRBV5-4|17|TRBJ2-3
CASSLTLGTLVEDTQYF
>.|TRBV25-1|13|TRBJ2-3
CASRQQTTDTQYF
>.|TRBV2|14|TRBJ1-5
CASGQGWSNQPQHF
>.|TRBV7-3|18|TRBJ2-4
CASSPTAREHVVKNIQYF
>.|TRBV6-5|15|.
CASSRRSARDYEQYF
>.|TRBV6-5|14|TRBJ1-5
CASGLRQGDQPQHF
>.|TRBV10-1|14|TRBJ2-1
CASSLGTGYNEQFF
>.|TRBV5-4|17|TRBJ2-1
CASSLLGLAGVENEQFF
>.|TRBV19|18|.
CASSIDGPSRSLFSEQYF
>.|TRBV5-5|15|TRBJ2-7
CASSPRTRSSYEQYF
>.|TRBV4-3|15|TRBJ1-1
CASSPSTGVNTEAFF